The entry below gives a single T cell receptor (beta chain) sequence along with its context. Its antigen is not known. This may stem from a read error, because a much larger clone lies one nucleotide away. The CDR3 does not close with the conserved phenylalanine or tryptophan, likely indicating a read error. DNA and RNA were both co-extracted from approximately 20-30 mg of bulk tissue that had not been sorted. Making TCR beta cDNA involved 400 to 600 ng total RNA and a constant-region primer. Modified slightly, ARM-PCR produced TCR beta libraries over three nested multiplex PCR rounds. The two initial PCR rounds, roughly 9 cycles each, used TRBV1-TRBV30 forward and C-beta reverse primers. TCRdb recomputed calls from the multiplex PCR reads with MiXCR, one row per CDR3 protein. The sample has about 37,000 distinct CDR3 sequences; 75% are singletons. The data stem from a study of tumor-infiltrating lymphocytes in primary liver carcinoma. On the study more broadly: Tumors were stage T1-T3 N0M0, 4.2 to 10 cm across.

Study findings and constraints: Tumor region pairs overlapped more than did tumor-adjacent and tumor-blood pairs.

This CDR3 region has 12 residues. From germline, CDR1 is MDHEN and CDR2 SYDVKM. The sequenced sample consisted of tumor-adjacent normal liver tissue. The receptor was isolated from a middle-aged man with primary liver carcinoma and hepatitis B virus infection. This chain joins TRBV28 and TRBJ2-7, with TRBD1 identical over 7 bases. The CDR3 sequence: CVTTTGAYEQYL. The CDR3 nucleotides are TGTGTCACCACCACAGGGGCCTACGAGCAGTACCTC.